Listed below are T cell receptor beta chains from one sample, sequenced in a study of cytomegalovirus exposure and HLA in healthy donors. Sequencing was performed with immunoSEQ multiplex PCR; in TCRdb, only in-frame clones are kept and a portion is missing. This table holds about 60,000 clones. Sequencing was performed on PBMCs. Receptors originate from a boy between 10 and 17 years old in good health and CMV-seronegative. CDR3s include the opening cysteine and the closing phenylalanine or tryptophan. A D gene is named only where the DNA matches it firmly. Rows may omit the clone size; those that give it use once, few, many or a size class.

size: .; D: .; V: TRBV7-9; J: TRBJ1-2; DNA: TGTGCCAGCAGCTTAGAGAAGAGAGGCTACACCTTC; CDR3: CASSLEKRGYTF
size: .; D: TRBD2; V: TRBV6-1; J: TRBJ2-3; DNA: TGTGCCAGCAGTGGGGTAGGCGGGAGGACCACAGATACGCAGTATTTT; CDR3: CASSGVGGRTTDTQYF
size: .; D: TRBD1; V: TRBV5-6; J: TRBJ1-2; DNA: TGTGCCAGCAGCTGGGGACAGGTTTACTATGGCTACACCTTC; CDR3: CASSWGQVYYGYTF
size: .; D: .; V: TRBV30; J: TRBJ2-3; DNA: TGTGCCTGGAGTCTAGTAACTACAGATACGCAGTATTTT; CDR3: CAWSLVTTDTQYF
size: .; D: TRBD2; V: TRBV2; J: TRBJ2-5; DNA: TGTGCCAGCAGTGTCGGGGGGCAAGAGACCCAGTACTTC; CDR3: CASSVGGQETQYF
size: .; D: TRBD1; V: TRBV5-4; J: TRBJ1-6; DNA: TGTGCCAGCAGCCCAGGGGGCGCGAATTCACCCCTCCACTTT; CDR3: CASSPGGANSPLHF
size: .; D: TRBD1; V: TRBV4-3; J: TRBJ1-1; DNA: TGCGCCAGCAGCCGGGACAGGGGGCTCGTCTCTGAAGCTTTCTTT; CDR3: CASSRDRGLVSEAFF
size: .; D: .; V: TRBV19; J: TRBJ1-1; DNA: TGTGCCAGTAGTGGAGGGGCCTTCGGCACTGAAGCTTTCTTT; CDR3: CASSGGAFGTEAFF
size: .; D: .; V: TRBV27; J: TRBJ1-6; DNA: TGTGCCAGCAGTTTCAGCAGGGCCTCCTATAATTCACCCCTCCACTTT; CDR3: CASSFSRASYNSPLHF
size: .; D: .; V: TRBV5-1; J: TRBJ2-5; DNA: TGCGCCAGCAGCTCCAGGGTCCAAGAGACCCAGTACTTC; CDR3: CASSSRVQETQYF
size: .; D: .; V: TRBV20-1; J: TRBJ2-1; DNA: TGCAGTGCTAGAGAGTTAGATGAGCAGTTCTTC; CDR3: CSARELDEQFF
size: .; D: .; V: TRBV19; J: TRBJ1-4; DNA: TGTGCCAGTCTACGGAGGGGTAATGAAAAACTGTTTTTT; CDR3: CASLRRGNEKLFF
size: .; D: .; V: TRBV19; J: TRBJ2-7; DNA: TGTGCCAGTAGTATTGGACTGGCGGGGTCCTACGAGCAGTACTTC; CDR3: CASSIGLAGSYEQYF
size: .; D: TRBD1; V: TRBV18; J: TRBJ1-5; DNA: TGTGCCAGCTCACCGGGACAGGGTGTACTGGGGCGTGAGCCCCAGCATTTT; CDR3: CASSPGQGVLGREPQHF
size: .; D: .; V: TRBV5-1; J: TRBJ1-1; DNA: TGCGCCAGCACCCGAGGGGTAGGGGGGAACACTGAAGCTTTCTTT; CDR3: CASTRGVGGNTEAFF
size: .; D: .; V: TRBV27; J: TRBJ1-2; DNA: TGTGCCAGCAGTTTATTACCAGGAAATAAAGGCTACACCTTC; CDR3: CASSLLPGNKGYTF
size: .; D: TRBD1; V: TRBV30; J: TRBJ1-2; DNA: TGTGCCTTTCTCCCGCCGGGACAGGTCTTCGATGGCTACACCTTC; CDR3: CAFLPPGQVFDGYTF
size: .; D: .; V: TRBV2; J: TRBJ2-2; DNA: TGTGCCAGCATGGCAGAAGTCACCGGGGAGCTGTTTTTT; CDR3: CASMAEVTGELFF
size: .; D: .; V: TRBV7-2; J: TRBJ2-1; DNA: TGTGCCAGCAGCTTACAGGGATACAATGAGCAGTTCTTC; CDR3: CASSLQGYNEQFF
size: medium-sized; D: .; V: TRBV4-2; J: TRBJ2-1; DNA: TGTGCCAGCAGCCAAGCAGAGACTCTCAATGAGCAGTTCTTC; CDR3: CASSQAETLNEQFF
size: .; D: TRBD1; V: TRBV6-5; J: TRBJ1-2; DNA: TGTGCCAGCAGCCCTCCGGGACAGCTGCGAGGCTACACCTTC; CDR3: CASSPPGQLRGYTF
size: .; D: .; V: TRBV4-1; J: TRBJ1-6; DNA: TGCGCCAGCAGCCAAGATGGGTGGGGAGCGAGTTCACCCCTCCACTTT; CDR3: CASSQDGWGASSPLHF
size: .; D: .; V: TRBV7-8; J: TRBJ1-1; DNA: TGTGCCAGCAGCTCTAGGGGGACGGCTGAAGCTTTCTTT; CDR3: CASSSRGTAEAFF
size: .; D: .; V: TRBV30; J: TRBJ1-6; DNA: TGTGCCTGGAGTGCAGCGACTCGGCCCAATTCACCCCTCCACTTT; CDR3: CAWSAATRPNSPLHF
size: .; D: TRBD2; V: TRBV2; J: TRBJ2-7; DNA: TGTGCCAGCAGGGGGACTAGCGGAGTATCCTACGAGCAGTACTTC; CDR3: CASRGTSGVSYEQYF
size: .; D: .; V: TRBV2; J: TRBJ2-6; DNA: TGTGCCAGCAGTGAAACAGGGTCTGGGGCCAACGTCCTGACTTTC; CDR3: CASSETGSGANVLTF
size: .; D: TRBD1; V: TRBV27; J: TRBJ1-5; DNA: TGTGCCAGCAGTCCAGACAGGGAATATCAGCCCCAGCATTTT; CDR3: CASSPDREYQPQHF
size: .; D: .; V: TRBV6-6; J: TRBJ2-7; DNA: TGTGCCAGCGGGGCTAGCGCATCCTACGAGCAGTACTTC; CDR3: CASGASASYEQYF
size: .; D: .; V: TRBV30; J: TRBJ1-2; DNA: TGTGCCTGGAGGTCAGGGGACTACACCTTC; CDR3: CAWRSGDYTF
size: .; D: TRBD2; V: TRBV5-1; J: TRBJ2-7; DNA: TGCGCCAGCAGCTTGGGGTCAGGTAGCGGGATTTCCTACGAGCAGTACTTC; CDR3: CASSLGSGSGISYEQYF
size: .; D: .; V: TRBV5-1; J: TRBJ2-7; DNA: TGCGCCAGCAGCTTCATACGGCAGGGCAGCTCCTACGAGCAGTACTTC; CDR3: CASSFIRQGSSYEQYF
size: .; D: TRBD1; V: TRBV7-9; J: TRBJ2-1; DNA: TGTGCCAGCAGCCAAAAACAGGGGCCCATCGATGAGCAGTTCTTC; CDR3: CASSQKQGPIDEQFF
size: .; D: TRBD2; V: TRBV7-2; J: TRBJ2-7; DNA: TGTGCCAGCAGCCCCTCAGCGGGGACGGGATCCGAGCAGTACTTC; CDR3: CASSPSAGTGSEQYF
size: .; D: .; V: TRBV27; J: TRBJ2-5; DNA: TGTGCCAGCAGTTCCGTTCTCCAAGAGACCCAGTACTTC; CDR3: CASSSVLQETQYF
size: .; D: .; V: TRBV7-9; J: TRBJ1-2; DNA: TGTGCCAGCAGCTTAGCCGGGACTGTCTATGGCTACACCTTC; CDR3: CASSLAGTVYGYTF
size: .; D: .; V: TRBV15; J: TRBJ1-5; DNA: TGTGCCACCAGCCCGGGGACATCTGATAGCAATCAGCCCCAGCATTTT; CDR3: CATSPGTSDSNQPQHF
size: .; D: TRBD1; V: TRBV5-8; J: TRBJ2-1; DNA: TGTGCCAGCAGCTCCTGGACAGGGGGTGGACAAAATGAGCAGTTCTTC; CDR3: CASSSWTGGGQNEQFF
size: .; D: TRBD1; V: TRBV27; J: TRBJ2-2; DNA: TGTGCCAGCAGTCCCGTGGACAGGGGGCTCACCGGGGAGCTGTTTTTT; CDR3: CASSPVDRGLTGELFF
size: .; D: .; V: TRBV5-6; J: TRBJ2-7; DNA: TGTGCCAGCAGCTTGGATCCAGAAGACGAGCAGTACTTC; CDR3: CASSLDPEDEQYF
size: .; D: TRBD1; V: TRBV29-1; J: TRBJ1-2; DNA: TGCAGCGTTGAAGTACAGGGGAACTATGGCTACACCTTC; CDR3: CSVEVQGNYGYTF
size: .; D: .; V: TRBV4-2; J: TRBJ2-7; DNA: TGTGCCAGCAGCCAACGTAAGACAGACTCCTACGAGCAGTACTTC; CDR3: CASSQRKTDSYEQYF
size: .; D: TRBD1; V: TRBV6-1; J: TRBJ1-2; DNA: TGTGCCAGCACGACAGGGGGCGCCGGTAGTGGCTACACCTTC; CDR3: CASTTGGAGSGYTF
size: .; D: TRBD2; V: TRBV27; J: TRBJ2-1; DNA: TGTGCCAGCAGTCGGCTAGCGGGAGGGCCGTCGGTGGATGAGCAGTTCTTC; CDR3: CASSRLAGGPSVDEQFF
size: .; D: TRBD1; V: TRBV19; J: TRBJ2-5; DNA: TGTGCCAGTAGCGGACAGGGCCCCGAGGAGACCCAGTACTTC; CDR3: CASSGQGPEETQYF
size: .; D: TRBD1; V: TRBV7-3; J: TRBJ1-2; DNA: TGTGCCAGCAGCTTAAGGGACAGGGGCGGCTACACCTTC; CDR3: CASSLRDRGGYTF
size: .; D: TRBD1; V: TRBV19; J: TRBJ1-5; DNA: TGTGCCAGTAGTACCCCCCGGTACAGGGGTGGCAATCAGCCCCAGCATTTT; CDR3: CASSTPRYRGGNQPQHF
size: .; D: .; V: TRBV25-1; J: TRBJ2-7; DNA: TGTGCCAGCAGTGAGGGCAGGGCCTACGAGCAGTACTTC; CDR3: CASSEGRAYEQYF
size: .; D: .; V: TRBV7-9; J: TRBJ1-1; DNA: TGTGCCAGCAGCTTAGCGGTGCCTAACGGTGAAGCTTTCTTT; CDR3: CASSLAVPNGEAFF
size: .; D: .; V: TRBV6-1; J: TRBJ1-3; DNA: TGTGCCAGCAAAGGGGCCAGAGGAAACACCATATATTTT; CDR3: CASKGARGNTIYF